This T cell receptor beta chain derives from a study of response to subunit inactivated influenza vaccine. This clonotype has just a few counts. The antigen is undetermined. Each CDR3 protein is one row after TCRdb ran MiXCR on the RT-PCR reads. The table shows roughly 180,000 distinct CDR3 sequences, with nearly 9.5% occurring only once. The study's findings and limits: Every seasonal influenza vaccination brings in few new T cells, the authors suggested.

Germline trimming cut 4 bases from V and 6 bases from J; bases unmatched to any gene: 8. Germline V gives CDR1 LGHDT, CDR2 YNNKEL (reference sequence). The CDR3 loop spans 15 amino acids. Sequencing was performed on non-naive T cells sorted from PBMCs, taken on the day of vaccination. The V and J genes are TRBV3-1 and TRBJ1-4; 7 nucleotides line up with TRBD1. This clonotype was obtained from a man aged 45-65 years who received an inactivated influenza vaccine. The DNA for the CDR3 is TGTGCCAGCAGCCCCTCAGGGGGGGGGCATGAAAAACTGTTTTTT. This codes for CASSPSGGGHEKLFF.